This record covers a single T cell receptor beta chain. The data were taken from a study of shared clonotypes between healthy human individuals. Study-wide context: Used for every donor were three CD4 naive, three CD4 memory, two CD8 naive and one CD8 memory plate.

Deep-level running was used for the assay. Only in-frame clones appear in the TCRdb table, and some are missing; sequencing was by immunoSEQ multiplex PCR. The data contain about 2.1 million clones, around 95% of them singletons. Selected positively for CCR7 and CD45RO-negative, naive CD8 cells excluded terminally differentiated effector memory CD45RA+ cells. This CDR3 is 15 amino acids long. In germline, CDR1 is SGHTA, CDR2 FQGNSA. V lost 5 bases to trimming and J lost 3 bases, with 17 bases between them. The rearrangement joins TRBV7-2 to TRBJ2-7, with D perhaps matching TRBD2 (5 bases). The clonotype originates from a man aged 18 to 29 in good health. Some clones in this sample may be carry-over from other donors' samples. Specimen: naive CD8+ T cells from PBMCs. The CDR3 nucleotides are TGTGCCAGCAGCCCCGGACTCGGACTTGGCTACGAGCAGTACTTC. It encodes CASSPGLGLGYEQYF. The entire variable domain, with the rest obtained from reference TRBV7-2 and TRBJ2-7, is as follows: GAGVSQSPSNKVTEKGKDVELRCDPISGHTALYWYRQSLGQGLEFLIYFQGNSAPDKSGLPSDRFSAERTGGSVSTLTIQRTQQEDSAVYLCASSPGLGLGYEQYFGPGTRLTVT.